This T cell receptor beta chain was profiled in a study of blood T cell repertoires in COVID-19. Study information: Donors in the United States, Italy and Spain gave samples during acute or convalescent COVID-19. Sources were T cells, B-cell-depleted T cells, or PBMCs; the material itself was cDNA or gDNA.

CDR1 and CDR2 from the germline V gene are SGHDT and YYEEEE. V trimming: 4 bases; J trimming: 5 bases; junction bases outside the gene matches: 7. The CDR3 covers 14 residues. The authors' processing: Researchers report that nucleated cell counts were estimated from reference gene primer amplification. Sequencing used immunoSEQ multiplex PCR; TCRdb keeps in-frame clones, though not all of them. That table supplies the V and J calls and clone size; D and trimming were determined from the DNA. The repertoire holds 200,000 to 250,000 clones, with around 86% as singletons. Sequencing used peripheral blood. The receptor comes from a man younger than 45 who had recovered from COVID-19. The chain links TRBV5-6 to TRBJ2-5; 8 nucleotides line up with TRBD1. CDR3 region: CASSQQGGLETQYF. CDR3 sequence (DNA): TGTGCCAGCAGCCAACAGGGGGGTTTGGAGACCCAGTACTTC.